The 19 T cell receptor beta chains presented below share a single source sample, sequenced in a study of OX40 agonist ivuxolimab in advanced cancers. Clones were sequenced by immunoSEQ multiplex PCR, and TCRdb holds only the in-frame ones, with some missing. The data hold 80,000 to 100,000 clones, with around 88% observed a single time. The material was CD4+ or CD8+ T cells sorted from blood, obtained in a trial of the OX40 agonist ivuxolimab. Receptors were obtained from an adult with an advanced solid tumor such as melanoma, head and neck, liver or kidney cancer.

The chain combines TRBV7-3 with TRBJ2-3; D might be TRBD1 (5 bases). This CDR3 is built from 16 residues. Trimming took off 2 bases at V and 4 bases at J, with 16 bases between the two ends. The germline V gene encodes CDR1 SGHTA and CDR2 FQGTGA. DNA for the CDR3: TGTGCCAGCAGCTTAGGTGGGGCCTTAAGGGCAGATACGCAGTATTTT. This gives the protein CASSLGGALRADTQYF.

The chain is built from TRBV5-1 and TRBJ1-5; TRBD1 might be the D (5 bases). Germline-derived CDR1 and CDR2 are SGHRS and YFSETQ. There are 14 residues in the CDR3. Trimming stripped 3 bases from V and 5 bases from J, with 12 bases between. The DNA of the CDR3 is TGCGCCAGCAGCTGGGGGGGGATCGATCAGCCCCAGCATTTT. Its translation is CASSWGGIDQPQHF.

The J gene is TRBJ2-3, the V gene TRBV11-1; the match to TRBD2 covers 10 bases. V shed 4 bases and J 5 bases; nucleotides not matched to a gene: 9. Germline values: CDR1 SGHAT, CDR2 FQDESV (reference sequence). There are 16 residues in the CDR3. CDR3 region: CASSSHGVAGGDTQYF. The CDR3 DNA is TGTGCCAGCAGCTCGCACGGGGTAGCGGGAGGAGATACGCAGTATTTT.

This clone was counted once. The chain recombines TRBV27 with TRBJ2-2; 9 bases agree with TRBD1. Germline trimming cut 4 bases from V and 5 bases from J; bases unmatched to any gene: 8. CDR3 length: 16 residues. Germline V CDR1 and CDR2: MNHEY, SMNVEV (reference sequence). The CDR3 sequence: CASSSHRDRVTGELFF. The CDR3 bases are TGTGCCAGCAGTTCCCATAGGGACAGGGTAACCGGGGAGCTGTTTTTT.

CDR3 bases: TGTGCCAGCAGAGCAGACAGGGGTGGATCGAACACTGAAGCTTTCTTT. It translates to CASRADRGGSNTEAFF. The chain links TRBV2 to TRBJ1-1; 8 bases align to TRBD1. CDR1 is SNHLY, CDR2 FYNNEI, per germline. The CDR3 spans 16 residues. J lost 1 base, V lost 6 bases, and 10 bases had no gene match.

The rearrangement uses TRBV18 and TRBJ2-1; D might be TRBD2 (7 bases). The germline gives CDR1 KGHSH, CDR2 LQKENI. CDR3 length equals 16 residues. With 4 bases removed from V and 5 bases from J, the gap between germline ends came to 18 bases. CDR3: CASSLLSGGADNEQFF. The CDR3 DNA sequence: TGTGCCAGCTCACTCCTTAGTGGGGGGGCGGACAATGAGCAGTTCTTC.

The genes are TRBV5-1 and TRBJ2-5, with a possible D match to TRBD2 (7 bases). Per germline, CDR1 SGHRS and CDR2 YFSETQ. Between the trimmed V and J ends, which lost 5 bases and 5 bases, there was a span of 16 bases. This CDR3 contains 14 residues. The CDR3 sequence: CASSPLQGGETQYF. The CDR3 nucleotides read TGCGCCAGCAGTCCCCTACAGGGAGGGGAGACCCAGTACTTC.

The sample holds one count of this clone. Since no conserved phenylalanine or tryptophan closes the CDR3, a read error is the likely cause. The chain links TRBV2 to TRBJ1-6; possibly TRBD1 for D (6 bases). Between the trimmed V and J ends, which lost 7 bases and 0 bases, there was a span of 13 bases. The CDR3 is 16 amino acids. In germline, CDR1 is SNHLY, CDR2 FYNNEI. CDR3 amino acids: CASKITDSSYNSPLHL. CDR3 sequence (DNA): TGTGCCAGCAAGATAACGGACAGCTCCTATAATTCACCCCTCCACCTT.

This sequence joins TRBV19 and TRBJ1-5, with D perhaps TRBD1 (5 bases). The length of the CDR3 is 14 residues. Trimming removed 5 bases at V and 7 bases at J, with 15 bases between. Germline V gene lookup returns CDR1 LNHDA and CDR2 SQIVND (reference sequence). The CDR3 coding sequence is TGTGCCAGTAGTCCGGGACGGGGTAAGCAGCCCCAGCATTTT. This encodes CASSPGRGKQPQHF.

V gene TRBV6-5 combines with J gene TRBJ1-2, with TRBD1 as a possible D gene (5 bases). The CDR3 consists of 14 residues. CDR1 and CDR2 from the germline V gene are MNHEY and SVGAGI. Deletions cut 8 bases from V and 8 bases from J, with 21 bases between. The CDR3 coding sequence is TGTGCCAGCCTCAATTCCGGGGCCCCGCGCGGCTACACCTTC. This codes for CASLNSGAPRGYTF.

The gene calls are TRBV5-6 and TRBJ2-1; unclear D gene. The CDR3 length is 11 residues. V was cut by 0 bases and J by 10 bases, with 5 bases left in between. Germline CDR1 reads SGHDT; CDR2 reads YYEEEE. The CDR3 DNA is TGTGCCAGCAGCTTGGCATTCGAGCAGTTCTTC. This encodes CASSLAFEQFF.

V gene TRBV5-1 combines with J gene TRBJ1-3; D call uncertain. V lost 3 bases and J lost 0, with 7 bases in between. The germline gives CDR1 SGHRS, CDR2 YFSETQ. The CDR3 has 14 residues. CDR3 in DNA: TGCGCCAGCAGCTCCGGAAGCTCTGGAAACACCATATATTTT. Encoded protein: CASSSGSSGNTIYF.

The gene calls are TRBV7-9 and TRBJ1-2; 8 nucleotides align to TRBD1. The CDR3 has 14 residues. Germline V gene data show CDR1 as SEHNR and CDR2 as FQNEAQ (reference sequence). The trim removed 5 bases at V and 8 bases at J, leaving 10 bases unmatched. This CDR3 is CASSLPGQGGGYTF. CDR3 DNA: TGTGCCAGCAGCCTCCCCGGACAGGGAGGGGGCTACACCTTC.

This clone turned up a few times. The chain recombines TRBV5-5 with TRBJ2-7; D may be TRBD1 or TRBD2 (6 bases each). Germline CDR1 is SGHKS and CDR2 is YYEKEE (reference sequence). V gave up 4 bases and J gave up 9 bases, with 20 bases separating them. This CDR3 spans 14 amino acids. In DNA form, the CDR3 reads TGTGCCAGCAGCAGGCGGGACGGGGGCTCTGCGCAGTACTTC. Residues: CASSRRDGGSAQYF.

This rearrangement joins TRBV21-1 to TRBJ1-1. TRBV21-1 is listed as a pseudogene. CDR3 size: 19 residues. CDR3 protein: CASSKKIDLGPTYDTEAFF. The DNA of the CDR3 is TGTGCCAGCAGCAAAAAAATAGATTTGGGACCGACCTACGACACTGAAGCTTTCTTT.

The chain is built from TRBV5-4 and TRBJ1-1, with 7 bases matching TRBD1. Germline trimming cut 0 bases from V and 7 bases from J; bases unmatched to any gene: 9. Germline CDR1 is SGHNT and CDR2 is YYREEE (reference sequence). The CDR3 spans 15 residues. CDR3 bases: TGTGCCAGCAGCTTGGGAACGACAGGGTTGGGTGAAGCTTTCTTT. This encodes CASSLGTTGLGEAFF.

The rearrangement links TRBV7-8 to TRBJ2-5; unclear D gene. The V end was cut by 4 bases, the J end by 5 bases, with 17 bases between. Germline V gives CDR1 SGHVS, CDR2 FQNEAQ. This CDR3 spans 15 amino acids. CDR3 in DNA: TGTGCCAGCAGCTCTGTGCGATCCCTCGGGGAGACCCAGTACTTC. This codes for CASSSVRSLGETQYF.

The chain uses TRBV7-2 and TRBJ1-4; 7 bases fit TRBD1. Germline loops: CDR1 SGHTA, CDR2 FQGNSA. There are 14 residues in the CDR3. V dropped 5 bases and J dropped 3; count of bases not matched to a gene: 3. In DNA form, the CDR3 reads TGTGCCAGCAGCATCGGGACAGCTAATGAAAAACTGTTTTTT. The encoded protein is CASSIGTANEKLFF.

This chain uses TRBV6-5 with TRBJ2-5; TRBD2 might be the D (5 bases). This CDR3 spans 15 amino acids. Trimming removed 5 bases from V and 4 bases from J, with 17 bases in between. The germline V gene encodes CDR1 MNHEY and CDR2 SVGAGI. The CDR3 nucleotides read TGTGCCAGCAGTCCCTCCGGAGGAATGGGAGAGACCCAGTACTTC. Encoded protein: CASSPSGGMGETQYF.